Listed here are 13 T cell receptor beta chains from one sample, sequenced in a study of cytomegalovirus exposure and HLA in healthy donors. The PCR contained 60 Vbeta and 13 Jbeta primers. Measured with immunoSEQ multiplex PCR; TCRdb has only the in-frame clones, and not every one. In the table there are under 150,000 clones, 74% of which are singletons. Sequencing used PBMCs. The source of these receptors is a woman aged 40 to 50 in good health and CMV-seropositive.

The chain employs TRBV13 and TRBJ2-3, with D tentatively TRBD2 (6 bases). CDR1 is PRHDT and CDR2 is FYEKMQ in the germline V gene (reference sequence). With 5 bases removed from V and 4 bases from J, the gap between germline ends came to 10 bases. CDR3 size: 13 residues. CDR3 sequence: CASSIPGADTQYF. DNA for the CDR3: TGTGCCAGCAGCATCCCGGGGGCAGATACGCAGTATTTT.

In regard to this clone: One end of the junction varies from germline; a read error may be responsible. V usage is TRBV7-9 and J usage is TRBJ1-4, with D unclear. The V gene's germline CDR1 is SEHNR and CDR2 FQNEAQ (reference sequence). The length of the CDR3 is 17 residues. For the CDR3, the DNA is TGTTCCAGCAGCCCGGCGAGGAGGGCCAACCCTATTGAAAAACTGTTTTTT. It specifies CSSSPARRANPIEKLFF.

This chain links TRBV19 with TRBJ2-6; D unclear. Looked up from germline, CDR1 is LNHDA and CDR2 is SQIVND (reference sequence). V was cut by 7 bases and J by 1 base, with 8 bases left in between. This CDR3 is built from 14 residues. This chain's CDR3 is CASKVQSGANVLTF. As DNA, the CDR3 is TGTGCCAGTAAAGTACAGTCTGGGGCCAACGTCCTGACTTTC.

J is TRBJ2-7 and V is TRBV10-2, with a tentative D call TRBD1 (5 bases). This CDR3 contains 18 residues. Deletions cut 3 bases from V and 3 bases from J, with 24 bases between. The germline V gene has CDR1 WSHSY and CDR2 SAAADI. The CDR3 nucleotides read TGCGCCAGCAGTGAACTCCCCAAATTCGCAGGGAAACTCTACGAGCAGTACTTC. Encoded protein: CASSELPKFAGKLYEQYF.

As DNA, the CDR3 is TGTGCCAGCAGCTTTGTCGCGGGGGCGCACGAGCAGTACTTC. Its translation: CASSFVAGAHEQYF. V usage is TRBV7-9 and J usage is TRBJ2-7, with D perhaps matching TRBD2 (7 bases). V lost 3 bases to trimming and J lost 5 bases, with 14 bases between them. The CDR3 spans 14 residues. Germline-derived CDR1 and CDR2 are SEHNR and FQNEAQ (reference sequence). Full variable domain (remainder filled in from reference TRBV7-9 and TRBJ2-7): DTGVSQNPRHKITKRGQNVTFRCDPISEHNRLYWYRQTLGQGPEFLTYFQNEAQLEKSRLLSDRFSAERPKGSFSTLEIQRTEQGDSAMYLCASSFVAGAHEQYFGPGTRLTVT.

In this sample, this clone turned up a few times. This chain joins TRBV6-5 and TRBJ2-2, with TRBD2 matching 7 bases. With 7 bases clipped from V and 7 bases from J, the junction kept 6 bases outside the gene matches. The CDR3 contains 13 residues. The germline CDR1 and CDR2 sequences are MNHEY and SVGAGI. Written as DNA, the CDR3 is TGTGCCAGCAAGCGGGGCTTGGGCGGGGAGCTGTTTTTT. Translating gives CASKRGLGGELFF.

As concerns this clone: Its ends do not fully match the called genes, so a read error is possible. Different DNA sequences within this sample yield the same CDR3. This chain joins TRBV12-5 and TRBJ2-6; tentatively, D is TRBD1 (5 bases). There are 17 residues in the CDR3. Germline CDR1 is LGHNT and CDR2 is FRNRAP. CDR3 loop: CASGFATHVSGANVLTF. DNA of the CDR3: TGTGCTAGTGGTTTCGCGACACATGTCTCTGGGGCCAACGTCCTGACCTTC.

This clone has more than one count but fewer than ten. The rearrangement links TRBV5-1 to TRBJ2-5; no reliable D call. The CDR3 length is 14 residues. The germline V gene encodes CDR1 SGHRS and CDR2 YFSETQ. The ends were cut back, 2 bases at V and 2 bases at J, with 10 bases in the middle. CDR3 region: CASSFQALQETQYF. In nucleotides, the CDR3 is TGCGCCAGCAGCTTTCAGGCGCTTCAAGAGACCCAGTACTTC.

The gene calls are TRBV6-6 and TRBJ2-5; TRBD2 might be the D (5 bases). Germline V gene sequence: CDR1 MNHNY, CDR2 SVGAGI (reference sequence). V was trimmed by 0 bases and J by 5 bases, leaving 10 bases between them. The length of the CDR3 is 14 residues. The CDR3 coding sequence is TGTGCCAGCAGTTACTCGGCGGGCCGGGAGACCCAGTACTTC. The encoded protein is CASSYSAGRETQYF.

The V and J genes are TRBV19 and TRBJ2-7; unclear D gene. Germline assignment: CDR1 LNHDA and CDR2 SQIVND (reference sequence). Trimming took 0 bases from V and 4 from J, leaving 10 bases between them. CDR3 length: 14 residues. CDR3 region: CASSIDRSGYEQYF. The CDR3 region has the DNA TGTGCCAGTAGTATAGATCGGAGTGGGTACGAGCAGTACTTC.

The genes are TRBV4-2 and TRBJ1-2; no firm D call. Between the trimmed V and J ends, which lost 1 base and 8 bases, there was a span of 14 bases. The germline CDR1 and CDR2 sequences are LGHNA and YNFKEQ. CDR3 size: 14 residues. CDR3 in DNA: TGTGCCAGCAGCCAAGGCGTCCCCGGAGGAGGCTACACCTTC. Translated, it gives CASSQGVPGGGYTF.

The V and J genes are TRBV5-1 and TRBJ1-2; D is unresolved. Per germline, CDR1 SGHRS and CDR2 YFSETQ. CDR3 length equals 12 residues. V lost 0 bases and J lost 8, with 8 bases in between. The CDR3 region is CASSLDKSGYTF. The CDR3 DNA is TGCGCCAGCAGCTTGGACAAGTCCGGCTACACCTTC.

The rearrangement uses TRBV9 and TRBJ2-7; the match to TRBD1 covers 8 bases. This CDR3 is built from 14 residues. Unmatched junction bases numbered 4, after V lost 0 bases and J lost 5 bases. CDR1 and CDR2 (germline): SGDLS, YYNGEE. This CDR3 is CASSVAPGGNEQYF. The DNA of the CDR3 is TGTGCCAGCAGCGTAGCGCCAGGGGGCAACGAGCAGTACTTC. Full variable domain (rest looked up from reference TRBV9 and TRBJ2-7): DSGVTQTPKHLITATGQRVTLRCSPRSGDLSVYWYQQSLDQGLQFLIQYYNGEERAKGNILERFSAQQFPDLHSELNLSSLELGDSALYFCASSVAPGGNEQYFGPGTRLTVT.